Below are 15 T cell receptor beta chains sequenced from a single sample in a study of T cells after yellow fever vaccination. MiXCR, applied by TCRdb to the 5' RACE reads, yields one record per CDR3 protein. There are hundreds of thousands of distinct CDR3 sequences in the sample; roughly a sixth occur only once, and around 15% lies in the top ten. The specimen comprised PBMCs, sampled 4 to 5 days after the first yellow fever vaccination. Every receptor here comes from a man aged 18 to 35 who received the YFV17D yellow fever vaccine.

This clonotype was counted a few times. The CDR3 protein is CASSSGSRGANEKLFF. CDR3 nucleotide sequence: TGTGCCAGCAGCTCAGGGTCCCGCGGGGCTAATGAAAAACTGTTTTTT. J is TRBJ1-4 and V is TRBV7-9, with D perhaps TRBD1 (5 bases). The ends were cut back, 4 bases at V and 3 bases at J, with 15 bases in the middle. Germline loops: CDR1 SEHNR, CDR2 FQNEAQ (reference sequence). The CDR3 contains 16 residues.

This clonotype appeared a few times. The chain links TRBV6-5 to TRBJ2-2; D unresolved. CDR3 length: 15 residues. V shed 1 base and J shed 3 bases, with 9 bases lying between them. CDR1 and CDR2 (germline): MNHEY, SVGAGI. Here the CDR3 DNA reads TGTGCCAGCAGTTACTACGTCGTAGACACCGGGGAGCTGTTTTTT. Encoded protein: CASSYYVVDTGELFF.

The chain employs TRBV7-3 and TRBJ2-1; TRBD2 aligns across 16 bases. With V trimmed by 0 bases and J by 9 bases, 11 bases remained unmatched. The germline CDR1 and CDR2 sequences are SGHTA and FQGTGA. This CDR3 comprises 19 residues. The CDR3 protein is CASSLTRSGLAGGWVEQFF. In DNA, the CDR3 is TGTGCCAGCAGCTTAACCCGATCGGGACTAGCGGGGGGGTGGGTTGAGCAGTTCTTC. Variable domain in full (rest from reference TRBV7-3 and TRBJ2-1): GAGVSQTPSNKVTEKGKYVELRCDPISGHTALYWYRQSLGQGPEFLIYFQGTGAADDSGLPNDRFFAVRPEGSVSTLKIQRTERGDSAVYLCASSLTRSGLAGGWVEQFFGPGTRLTVL.

J is TRBJ2-2 and V is TRBV10-3, with unresolved D. This CDR3 has 12 residues. Deletions cut 6 bases from V and 2 bases from J, with 4 bases between. Germline assignment: CDR1 ENHRY and CDR2 SYGVKD. The CDR3 coding sequence is TGTGCCATCAGGCCCAACACCGGGGAGCTGTTTTTT. It codes for CAIRPNTGELFF.

The chain couples TRBV7-2 to TRBJ1-2; a possible D gene is TRBD1 (5 bases). CDR1 and CDR2 (germline): SGHTA, FQGNSA. This CDR3 is 15 amino acids long. V was trimmed by 5 bases and J by 8 bases, leaving 21 bases between them. CDR3 loop: CASSMQTGARRGYTF. CDR3 DNA: TGTGCCAGCAGCATGCAAACAGGCGCCCGAAGAGGCTACACCTTC.

This clonotype has more than one count but fewer than ten. This chain links TRBV4-1 with TRBJ2-7, with D unclear. The germline V gene encodes CDR1 MGHRA and CDR2 YSYEKL. The V end lost 0 bases, the J end lost 4 bases, and 4 bases lay between the germline ends. The CDR3 extends over 12 amino acids. This CDR3 reads CASSQDEYEQYF. In DNA form, the CDR3 reads TGCGCCAGCAGCCAAGATGAGTACGAGCAGTACTTC.

In this sample, this clonotype turned up a few times. This sequence joins TRBV5-4 and TRBJ2-1, with D tentatively TRBD2 (5 bases). The CDR3 consists of 14 residues. Deletions cut 5 bases from V and 3 bases from J, with 12 bases between. The germline gives CDR1 SGHNT, CDR2 YYREEE (reference sequence). The CDR3 is CASRAASGYNEQFF. The CDR3 DNA follows: TGTGCCAGCAGAGCGGCCTCGGGCTACAATGAGCAGTTCTTC.

This clonotype has a handful of counts. This chain links TRBV7-2 with TRBJ2-2; 7 positions agree with TRBD1. This CDR3 is 16 amino acids long. Germline V gene sequence: CDR1 SGHTA, CDR2 FQGNSA. The junction had 10 bases not matched to a gene; V was cut back by 3 bases and J by 6 bases. The CDR3 DNA follows: TGTGCCAGCAGCTTTACCGCGACAGGGCAGGCCGGGGAGCTGTTTTTT. Its protein product is CASSFTATGQAGELFF.

This chain links TRBV7-9 with TRBJ1-4; 7 bases map to TRBD1. Per germline, CDR1 SEHNR and CDR2 FQNEAQ (reference sequence). The V and J ends lost 3 bases and 6 bases, in that order; junction bases with no gene match: 4. This CDR3 is 14 amino acids long. The DNA of the CDR3 is TGTGCCAGCAGCTTGCAGGGGGATTATGAAAAACTGTTTTTT. This codes for CASSLQGDYEKLFF. Based on the CDR3 plus reference TRBV7-9 and TRBJ1-4, the full variable domain is DTGVSQNPRHKITKRGQNVTFRCDPISEHNRLYWYRQTLGQGPEFLTYFQNEAQLEKSRLLSDRFSAERPKGSFSTLEIQRTEQGDSAMYLCASSLQGDYEKLFFGSGTQLSVL.

The chain links TRBV11-1 to TRBJ2-3; D unclear. The CDR3 covers 11 residues. The V gene's germline CDR1 is SGHAT and CDR2 FQDESV (reference sequence). V was shortened by 8 bases and J by 3 bases, with 6 bases between the two germline ends. The CDR3 bases are TGTGCCAGCGCCCAGACAGATACGCAGTATTTT. This codes for CASAQTDTQYF.

V and J are TRBV12-3 or TRBV12-4 and TRBJ2-1, with D possibly being TRBD1 (7 bases). The CDR3 runs to 15 residues. V lost 6 bases to trimming and J lost 8 bases, with 20 bases between them. CDR3 in DNA: TGTGCCAGCAGATACCTACAGGAGGGGGCCGATGAGCAGTTCTTC. Its translation: CASRYLQEGADEQFF.

The chain couples TRBV7-2 to TRBJ2-7; 7 positions agree with TRBD2. Germline assignment: CDR1 SGHTA and CDR2 FQGNSA. J was trimmed by 9 bases and V by 1 base; bases with no gene match: 3. The CDR3 contains 12 residues. CDR3 region: CASSLGSGGQYF. CDR3 DNA: TGTGCCAGCAGCTTAGGATCGGGGGGGCAGTACTTC.

The chain links TRBV2 to TRBJ2-7; D is unresolved. Germline-derived CDR1 and CDR2 are SNHLY and FYNNEI. This CDR3 has 12 amino acids. Trimming cost V 8 bases and J 3 bases, with 11 bases left between them. This CDR3 is CASHEVGYEQYF. The CDR3 nucleotides read TGTGCCAGCCACGAAGTAGGCTACGAGCAGTACTTC.

In this sample, this clonotype turned up a few times. The chain couples TRBV12-3 or TRBV12-4 to TRBJ2-7; no reliable D call. With 2 bases removed from V and 0 bases from J, the gap between germline ends came to 11 bases. This CDR3 has 15 amino acids. The CDR3 here is CASSLMAALSYEQYF. The CDR3, as DNA: TGTGCCAGCAGTTTAATGGCCGCCCTCTCCTACGAGCAGTACTTC.

This clonotype has more than one count but fewer than ten. V usage is TRBV12-3 or TRBV12-4 and J usage is TRBJ2-3, with a possible D match to TRBD2 (6 bases). The CDR3 extends over 12 amino acids. The V gene lost 4 bases and the J gene lost 11 bases, with 13 bases spanning the gap. CDR3 protein: CASSSGVLGQYF. For the CDR3, the DNA is TGTGCCAGCAGTTCGGGGGTCCTGGGGCAGTATTTT.